The clone carrying this TCR beta chain appeared a few times. Its cognate antigen is unknown. Germline V CDR1 and CDR2: GTSNPN, SVGIG (reference sequence). This CDR3 spans 13 amino acids. V lost 4 bases to trimming and J lost 4 bases; unmatched junction nucleotides: 4. The record originates from a study of cytomegalovirus exposure and HLA in healthy donors. Study summary: About 85 million unique TCRs from HLA-typed donors were held in an early release of data.

Whole-study results and caveats: There was a cluster of highly shared sequence variants that was likely a sequencing artifact. Solely CMV serostatus was available to characterize immune exposure.

The PCR contained 60 Vbeta and 13 Jbeta primers. Sequencing was performed with immunoSEQ multiplex PCR; in TCRdb, only in-frame clones are kept and a portion is missing. The sample records roughly 100,000 clones, over 12% being singletons. The sample consisted of PBMCs. The chain is built from TRBV30 and TRBJ2-7; 10 bases are shared with TRBD2. This clonotype originated in a female donor in good health and CMV-seronegative. CDR3 amino acids: CAWILSGGYEQYF. DNA for the CDR3: TGTGCCTGGATTCTTAGCGGGGGGTACGAGCAGTACTTC.